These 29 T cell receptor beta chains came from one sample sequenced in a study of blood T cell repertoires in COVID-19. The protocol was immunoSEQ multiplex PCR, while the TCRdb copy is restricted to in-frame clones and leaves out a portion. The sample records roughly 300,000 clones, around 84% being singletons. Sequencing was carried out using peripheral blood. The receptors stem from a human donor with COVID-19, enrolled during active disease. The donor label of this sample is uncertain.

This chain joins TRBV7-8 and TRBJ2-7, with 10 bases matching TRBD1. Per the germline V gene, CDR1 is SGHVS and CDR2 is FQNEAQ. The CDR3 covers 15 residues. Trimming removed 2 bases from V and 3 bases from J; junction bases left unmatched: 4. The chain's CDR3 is CASSLIGTGDYEQYF. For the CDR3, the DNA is TGTGCCAGCAGCTTAATCGGGACAGGGGACTACGAGCAGTACTTC. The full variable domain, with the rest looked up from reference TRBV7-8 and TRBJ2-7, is GAGVSQSPRYKVAKRGQDVALRCDPISGHVSLFWYQQALGQGPEFLTYFQNEAQLDKSGLPSDRFFAERPEGSVSTLKIQRTQQEDSAVYLCASSLIGTGDYEQYFGPGTRLTVT.

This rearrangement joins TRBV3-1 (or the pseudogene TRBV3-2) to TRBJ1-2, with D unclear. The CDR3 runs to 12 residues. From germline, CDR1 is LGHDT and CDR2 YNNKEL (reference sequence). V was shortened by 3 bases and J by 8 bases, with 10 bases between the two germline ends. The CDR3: CASSHGIGGYTF. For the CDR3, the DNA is TGTGCCAGCAGCCACGGGATTGGGGGCTACACCTTC.

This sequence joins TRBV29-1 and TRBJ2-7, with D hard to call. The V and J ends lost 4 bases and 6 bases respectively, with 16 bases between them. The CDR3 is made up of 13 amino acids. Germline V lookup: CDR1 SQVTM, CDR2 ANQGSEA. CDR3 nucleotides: TGCAGCGTTGGGGCCTCGATGCTGGCCGAGCAGTACTTC. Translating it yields CSVGASMLAEQYF.

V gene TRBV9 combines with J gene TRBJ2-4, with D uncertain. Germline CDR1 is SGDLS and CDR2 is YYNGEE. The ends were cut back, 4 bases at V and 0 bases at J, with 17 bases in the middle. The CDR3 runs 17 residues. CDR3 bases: TGTGCCAGCAGCCCTACTTCCCAACCACTAGCCAAAAACATTCAGTACTTC. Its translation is CASSPTSQPLAKNIQYF.

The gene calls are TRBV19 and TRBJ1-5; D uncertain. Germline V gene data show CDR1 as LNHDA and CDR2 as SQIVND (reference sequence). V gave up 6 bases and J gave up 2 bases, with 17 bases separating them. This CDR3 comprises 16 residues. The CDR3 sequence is CASSPRGFDGNQPQHF. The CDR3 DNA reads TGTGCCAGTAGCCCTCGGGGATTTGATGGCAATCAGCCCCAGCATTTT. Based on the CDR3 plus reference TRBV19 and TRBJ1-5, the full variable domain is DGGITQSPKYLFRKEGQNVTLSCEQNLNHDAMYWYRQDPGQGLRLIYYSQIVNDFQKGDIAEGYSVSREKKESFPLTVTSAQKNPTAFYLCASSPRGFDGNQPQHFGDGTRLSIL.

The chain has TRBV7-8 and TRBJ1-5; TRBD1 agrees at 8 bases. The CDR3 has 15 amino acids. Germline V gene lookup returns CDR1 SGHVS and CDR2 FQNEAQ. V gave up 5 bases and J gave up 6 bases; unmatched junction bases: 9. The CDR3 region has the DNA TGTGCCAGCAGCCGATTCGTGGACAGGGCTCAGCCCCAGCATTTT. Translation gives CASSRFVDRAQPQHF.

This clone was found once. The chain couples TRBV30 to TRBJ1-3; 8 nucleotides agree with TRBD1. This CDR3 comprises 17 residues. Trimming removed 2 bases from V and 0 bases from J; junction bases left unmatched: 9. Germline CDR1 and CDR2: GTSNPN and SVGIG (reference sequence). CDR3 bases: TGTGCCTGGAGTAAGGCGACAGGGGCCCTCTCTGGAAACACCATATATTTT. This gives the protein CAWSKATGALSGNTIYF.

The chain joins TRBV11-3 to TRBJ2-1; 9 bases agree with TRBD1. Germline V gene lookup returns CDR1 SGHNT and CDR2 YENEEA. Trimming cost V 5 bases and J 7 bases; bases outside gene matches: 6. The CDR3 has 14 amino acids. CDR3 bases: TGTGCCAGCAGCCCGACAGGGGGGGGAAATGAGCAGTTCTTC. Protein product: CASSPTGGGNEQFF.

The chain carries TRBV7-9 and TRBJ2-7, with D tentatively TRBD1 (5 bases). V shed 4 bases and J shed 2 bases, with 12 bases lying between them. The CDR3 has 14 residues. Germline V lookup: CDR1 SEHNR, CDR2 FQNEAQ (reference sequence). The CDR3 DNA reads TGTGCCAGCAGCTATGACCAGGGCACCTACGAGCAGTACTTC. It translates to CASSYDQGTYEQYF.

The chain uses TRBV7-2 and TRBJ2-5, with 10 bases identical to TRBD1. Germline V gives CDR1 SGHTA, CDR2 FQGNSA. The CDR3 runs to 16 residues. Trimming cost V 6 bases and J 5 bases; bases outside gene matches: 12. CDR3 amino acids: CASSPTPGQGWETQYF. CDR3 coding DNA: TGTGCCAGCAGTCCAACACCGGGACAGGGGTGGGAGACCCAGTACTTC.

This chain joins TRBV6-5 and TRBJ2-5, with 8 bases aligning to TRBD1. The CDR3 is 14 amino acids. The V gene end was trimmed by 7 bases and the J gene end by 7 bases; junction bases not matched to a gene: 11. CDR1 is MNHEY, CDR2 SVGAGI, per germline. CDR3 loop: CASISGGALGTQYF. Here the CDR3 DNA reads TGTGCCAGCATCTCAGGGGGCGCGTTGGGGACCCAGTACTTC.

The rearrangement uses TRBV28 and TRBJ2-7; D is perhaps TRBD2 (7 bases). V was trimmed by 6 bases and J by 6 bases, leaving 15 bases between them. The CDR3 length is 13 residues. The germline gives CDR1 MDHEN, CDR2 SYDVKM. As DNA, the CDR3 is TGTGCCAGCAGCTCCGGGGGGCGGGGCGAGCAGTACTTC. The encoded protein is CASSSGGRGEQYF.

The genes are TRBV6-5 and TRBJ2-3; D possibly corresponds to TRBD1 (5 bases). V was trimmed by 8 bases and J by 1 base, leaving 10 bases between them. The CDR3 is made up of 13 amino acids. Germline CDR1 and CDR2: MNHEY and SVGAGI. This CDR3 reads CASRSRGTDTQYF. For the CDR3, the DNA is TGTGCCAGCCGTTCCAGGGGCACAGATACGCAGTATTTT.

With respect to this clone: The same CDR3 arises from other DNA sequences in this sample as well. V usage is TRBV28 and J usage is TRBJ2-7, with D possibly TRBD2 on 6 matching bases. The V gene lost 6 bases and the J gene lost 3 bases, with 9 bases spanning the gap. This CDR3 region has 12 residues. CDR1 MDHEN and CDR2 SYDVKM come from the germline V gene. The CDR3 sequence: CASRTGSYEQYF. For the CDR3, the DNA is TGTGCCAGCAGAACCGGGAGCTACGAGCAGTACTTC.

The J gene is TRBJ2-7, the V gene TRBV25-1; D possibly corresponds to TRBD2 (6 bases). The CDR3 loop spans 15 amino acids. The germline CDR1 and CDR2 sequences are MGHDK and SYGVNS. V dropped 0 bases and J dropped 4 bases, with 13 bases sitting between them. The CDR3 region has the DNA TGTGCCAGCAGTGAATATGGGGGGAGCACGTACGAGCAGTACTTC. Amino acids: CASSEYGGSTYEQYF.

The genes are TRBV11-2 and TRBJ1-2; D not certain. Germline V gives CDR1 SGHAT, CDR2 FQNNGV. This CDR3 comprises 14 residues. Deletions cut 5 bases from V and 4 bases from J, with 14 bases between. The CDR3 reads CASSPGFESYGYTF. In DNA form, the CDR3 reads TGTGCCAGCAGCCCGGGGTTTGAGAGCTATGGCTACACCTTC.

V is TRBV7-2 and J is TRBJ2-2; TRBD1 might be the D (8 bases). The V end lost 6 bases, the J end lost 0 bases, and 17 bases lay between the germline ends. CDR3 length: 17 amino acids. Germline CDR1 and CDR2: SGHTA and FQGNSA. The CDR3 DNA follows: TGTGCCAGCAGGGCGACAGGGGACTATACGAACACCGGGGAGCTGTTTTTT. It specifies CASRATGDYTNTGELFF. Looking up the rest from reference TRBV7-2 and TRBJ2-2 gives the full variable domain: GAGVSQSPSNKVTEKGKDVELRCDPISGHTALYWYRQSLGQGLEFLIYFQGNSAPDKSGLPSDRFSAERTGGSVSTLTIQRTQQEDSAVYLCASRATGDYTNTGELFFGEGSRLTVL.

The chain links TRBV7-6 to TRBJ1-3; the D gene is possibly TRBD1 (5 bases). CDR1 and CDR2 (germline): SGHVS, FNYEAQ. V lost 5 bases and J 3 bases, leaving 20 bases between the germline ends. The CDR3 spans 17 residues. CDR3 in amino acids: CASSPKPGTDLGNTIYF. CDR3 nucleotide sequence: TGTGCCAGCAGCCCTAAACCCGGGACTGACCTTGGAAACACCATATATTTT.

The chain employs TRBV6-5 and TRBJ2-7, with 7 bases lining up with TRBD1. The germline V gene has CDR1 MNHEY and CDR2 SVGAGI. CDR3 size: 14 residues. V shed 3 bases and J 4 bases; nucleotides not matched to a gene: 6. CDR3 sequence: CASSYTPTGYEQYF. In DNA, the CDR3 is TGTGCCAGCAGTTATACGCCGACAGGGTACGAGCAGTACTTC.

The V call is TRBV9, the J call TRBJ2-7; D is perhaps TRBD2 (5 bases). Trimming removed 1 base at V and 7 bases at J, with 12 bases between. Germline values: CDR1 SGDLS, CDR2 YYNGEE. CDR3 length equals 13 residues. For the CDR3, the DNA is TGTGCCAGCAGCGTACTGGGGAGTGGGGAGCAGTACTTC. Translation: CASSVLGSGEQYF.

This chain's CDR3 is CASSSPRGQGRRNTEAFF. The CDR3 DNA reads TGTGCCAGCAGTTCCCCGCGAGGACAGGGGCGGAGGAACACTGAAGCTTTCTTT. This rearrangement joins TRBV28 to TRBJ1-1; TRBD1 matches at 9 bases. The CDR3 has 18 amino acids. Germline CDR1 and CDR2: MDHEN and SYDVKM. V was pared by 4 bases and J by 1 base, with 13 bases of the junction left unmatched.

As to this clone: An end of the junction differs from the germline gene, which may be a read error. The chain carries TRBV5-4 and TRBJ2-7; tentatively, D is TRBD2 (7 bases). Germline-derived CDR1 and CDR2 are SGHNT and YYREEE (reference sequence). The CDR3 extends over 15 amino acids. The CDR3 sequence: CASSLEPDGGRVRNF. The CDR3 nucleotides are TGTGCCAGCAGCTTGGAACCTGACGGGGGGCGGGTCAGGAACTTC.

The CDR3 DNA follows: TGCGCCAGCAGCTTGGAAACTAGCGGGAGGGCCGACATCGAGCAGTACTTC. Translating it yields CASSLETSGRADIEQYF. The chain joins TRBV5-1 to TRBJ2-7, with 13 bases matching TRBD2. This CDR3 comprises 17 residues. The junction had 9 bases not matched to a gene; V was cut back by 0 bases and J by 6 bases. Looked up from germline, CDR1 is SGHRS and CDR2 is YFSETQ.

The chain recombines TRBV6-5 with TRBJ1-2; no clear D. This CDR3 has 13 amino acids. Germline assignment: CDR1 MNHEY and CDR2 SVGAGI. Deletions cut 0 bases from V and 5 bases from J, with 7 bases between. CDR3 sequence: CASSYSTRYGYTF. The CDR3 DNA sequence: TGTGCCAGCAGTTACTCGACACGTTATGGCTACACCTTC.

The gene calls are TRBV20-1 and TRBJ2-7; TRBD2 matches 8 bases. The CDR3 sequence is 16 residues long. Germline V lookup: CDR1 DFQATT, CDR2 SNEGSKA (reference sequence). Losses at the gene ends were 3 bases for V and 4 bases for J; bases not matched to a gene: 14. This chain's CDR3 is CSASPYQREIAYEQYF. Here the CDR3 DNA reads TGCAGTGCTAGTCCCTATCAGCGGGAGATCGCGTACGAGCAGTACTTC.

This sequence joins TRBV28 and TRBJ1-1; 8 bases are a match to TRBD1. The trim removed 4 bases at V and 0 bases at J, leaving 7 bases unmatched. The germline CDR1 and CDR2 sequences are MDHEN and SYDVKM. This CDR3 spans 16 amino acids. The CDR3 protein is CASSSSATGVNTEAFF. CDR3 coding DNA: TGTGCCAGCAGTTCATCTGCGACAGGGGTGAACACTGAAGCTTTCTTT.

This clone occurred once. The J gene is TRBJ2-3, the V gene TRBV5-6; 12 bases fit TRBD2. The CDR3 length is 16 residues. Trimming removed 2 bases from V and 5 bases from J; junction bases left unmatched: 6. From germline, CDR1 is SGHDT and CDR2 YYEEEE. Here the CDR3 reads CASSFRTSGTGDTQYF. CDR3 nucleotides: TGTGCCAGCAGCTTCCGGACTAGCGGGACAGGAGATACGCAGTATTTT.

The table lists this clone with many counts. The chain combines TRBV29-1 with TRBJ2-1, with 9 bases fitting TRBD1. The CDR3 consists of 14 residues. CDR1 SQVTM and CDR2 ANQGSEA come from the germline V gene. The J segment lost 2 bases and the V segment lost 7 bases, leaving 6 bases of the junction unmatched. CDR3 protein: CSATGGATYNEQFF. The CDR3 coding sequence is TGCAGCGCAACAGGGGGCGCCACCTACAATGAGCAGTTCTTC.

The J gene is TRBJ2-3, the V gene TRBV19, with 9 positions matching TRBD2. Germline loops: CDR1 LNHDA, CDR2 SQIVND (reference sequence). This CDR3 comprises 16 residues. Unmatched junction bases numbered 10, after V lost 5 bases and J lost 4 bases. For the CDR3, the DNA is TGTGCCAGTAGTCCACAGACTAGCGGAGTCGCAGATACGCAGTATTTT. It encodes CASSPQTSGVADTQYF.